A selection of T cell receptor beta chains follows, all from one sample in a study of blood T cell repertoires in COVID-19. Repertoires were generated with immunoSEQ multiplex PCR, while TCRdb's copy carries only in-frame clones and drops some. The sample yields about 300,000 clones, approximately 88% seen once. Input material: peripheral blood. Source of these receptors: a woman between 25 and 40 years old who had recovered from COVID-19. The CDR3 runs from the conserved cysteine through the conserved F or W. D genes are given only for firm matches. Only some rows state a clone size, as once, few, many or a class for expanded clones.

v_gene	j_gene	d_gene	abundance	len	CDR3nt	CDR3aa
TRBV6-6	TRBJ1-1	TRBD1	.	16	TGTGCCAGCAGTTACTCGAACAGGGGCTCCCAGATTGAAGCTTTCTTT	CASSYSNRGSQIEAFF
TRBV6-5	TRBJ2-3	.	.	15	TGTGCCAGCAGTTACTCTTGGCGGAGAGAGGATACGCAGTATTTT	CASSYSWRREDTQYF
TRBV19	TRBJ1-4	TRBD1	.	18	TGTGCCAGTAGTATAAGGGGGACAGGCCTTGCAACTAATGAAAAACTGTTTTTT	CASSIRGTGLATNEKLFF
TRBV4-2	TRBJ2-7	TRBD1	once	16	TGTGCCAGCAGCCAAGAATGGAGACAGGGGGCCCACGAGCAGTACTTC	CASSQEWRQGAHEQYF
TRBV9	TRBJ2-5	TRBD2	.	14	TGTGCCAGCAGCGTCCGGGGGGGACAAGAGACCCAGTACTTC	CASSVRGGQETQYF
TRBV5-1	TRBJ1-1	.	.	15	TGCGCCAGCAGCTTGGATATGTCCGGGAACACTGAAGCTTTCTTT	CASSLDMSGNTEAFF
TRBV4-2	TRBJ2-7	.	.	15	TGTGCCAGCAGCCAAGCATCGGGAATCGCCTACGAGCAGTACTTC	CASSQASGIAYEQYF
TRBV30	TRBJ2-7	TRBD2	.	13	TGTGCCTGGAGTGTTAGCGGGGGTAACGAGCAGTACTTC	CAWSVSGGNEQYF
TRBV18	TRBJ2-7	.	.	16	TGTGCCAGCTCATCGACTGCGGGACAGTTATCCTACGAGCAGTACTTC	CASSSTAGQLSYEQYF
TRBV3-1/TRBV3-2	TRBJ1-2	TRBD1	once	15	TGTGCCAGCAGCCATATCCCTGGACAGGAGAAAGGCTACACCTTC	CASSHIPGQEKGYTF
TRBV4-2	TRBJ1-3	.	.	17	TGTGCCAGCAGCCAAGATCGCCCCACGGACATTGGAAACACCATATATTTT	CASSQDRPTDIGNTIYF
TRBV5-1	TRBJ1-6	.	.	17	TGCGCCAGCAGCCCTCACGGGGGTGGGAACTATAATTCACCCCTCCACTTT	CASSPHGGGNYNSPLHF
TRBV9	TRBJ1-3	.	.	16	TGTGCCAGCAGCGCAGCGGGGAGAAGAAGCGGAAACACCATATATTTT	CASSAAGRRSGNTIYF
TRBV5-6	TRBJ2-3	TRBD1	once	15	TGTGCCAGCAGCTTGGGACAGGGGCGCGCGGATACGCAGTATTTT	CASSLGQGRADTQYF
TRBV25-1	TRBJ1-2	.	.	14	TGTGCCAGCAGTGTTCTAGGGGTTAACTATGGCTACACCTTC	CASSVLGVNYGYTF
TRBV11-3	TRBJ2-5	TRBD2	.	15	TGTGCCAGCAGCTCGGGTAGCGGGGGAAAAGAGACCCAGTACTTC	CASSSGSGGKETQYF
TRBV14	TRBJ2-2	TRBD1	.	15	TGTGCCAGCAGCCAATTCGACAGGGGTACCGGGGAGCTGTTTTTT	CASSQFDRGTGELFF
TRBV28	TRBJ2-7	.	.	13	TGTGCCAGCAGTTTATGGCGGGGCTACGAGCAGTACTTC	CASSLWRGYEQYF